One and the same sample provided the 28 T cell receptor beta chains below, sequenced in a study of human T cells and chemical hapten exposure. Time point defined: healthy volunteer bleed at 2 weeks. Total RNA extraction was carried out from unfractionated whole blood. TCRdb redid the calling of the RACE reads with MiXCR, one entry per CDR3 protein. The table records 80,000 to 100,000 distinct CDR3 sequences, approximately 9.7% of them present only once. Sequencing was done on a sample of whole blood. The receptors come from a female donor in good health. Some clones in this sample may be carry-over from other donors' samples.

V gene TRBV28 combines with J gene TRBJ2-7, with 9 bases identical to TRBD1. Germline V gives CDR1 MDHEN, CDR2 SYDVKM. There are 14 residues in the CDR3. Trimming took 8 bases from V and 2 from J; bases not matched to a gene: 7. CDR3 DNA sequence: TGTGCCAGCGGGCCCGGGACAGGGCCCTACGAGCAGTACTTC. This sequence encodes CASGPGTGPYEQYF.

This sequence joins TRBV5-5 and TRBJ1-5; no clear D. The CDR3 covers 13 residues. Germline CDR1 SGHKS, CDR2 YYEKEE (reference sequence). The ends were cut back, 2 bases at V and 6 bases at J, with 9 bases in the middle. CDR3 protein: CASSLEGGQPQHF. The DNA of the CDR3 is TGTGCCAGCAGCTTAGAGGGAGGTCAGCCCCAGCATTTT.

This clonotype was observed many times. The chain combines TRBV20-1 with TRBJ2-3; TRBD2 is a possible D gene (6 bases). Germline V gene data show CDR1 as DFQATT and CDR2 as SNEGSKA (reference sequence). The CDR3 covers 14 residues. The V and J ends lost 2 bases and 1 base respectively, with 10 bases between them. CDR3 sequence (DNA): TGCAGTGCTAGACTGACTAGTTGCACAGATACGCAGTATTTT. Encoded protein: CSARLTSCTDTQYF.

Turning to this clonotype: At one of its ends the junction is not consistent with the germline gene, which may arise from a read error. CDR3 sequence: CVSSFSDRQETQYF. DNA of the CDR3: TGTGTCAGCAGTTTTTCAGACAGACAAGAGACCCAGTACTTC. This chain links TRBV28 with TRBJ2-5, with D possibly matching TRBD1 (5 bases). Germline assignment: CDR1 MDHEN and CDR2 SYDVKM. CDR3 length: 14 amino acids.

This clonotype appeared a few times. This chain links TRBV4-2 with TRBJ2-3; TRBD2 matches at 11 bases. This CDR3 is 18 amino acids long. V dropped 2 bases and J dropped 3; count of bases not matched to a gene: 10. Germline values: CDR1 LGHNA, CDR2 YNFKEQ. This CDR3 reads CASSQPTITSGSTDTQYF. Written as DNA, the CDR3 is TGTGCCAGCAGCCAACCCACAATTACTAGCGGGAGTACAGATACGCAGTATTTT.

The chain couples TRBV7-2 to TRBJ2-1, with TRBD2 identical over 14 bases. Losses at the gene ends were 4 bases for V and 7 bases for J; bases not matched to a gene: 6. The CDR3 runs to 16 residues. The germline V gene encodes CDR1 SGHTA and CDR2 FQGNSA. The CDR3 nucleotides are TGTGCCAGCAGCTCGGGGACTAGCGGGAGTCAGAATGAGCAGTTCTTC. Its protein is CASSSGTSGSQNEQFF. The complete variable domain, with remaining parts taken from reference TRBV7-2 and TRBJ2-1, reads GAGVSQSPSNKVTEKGKDVELRCDPISGHTALYWYRQSLGQGLEFLIYFQGNSAPDKSGLPSDRFSAERTGGSVSTLTIQRTQQEDSAVYLCASSSGTSGSQNEQFFGPGTRLTVL.

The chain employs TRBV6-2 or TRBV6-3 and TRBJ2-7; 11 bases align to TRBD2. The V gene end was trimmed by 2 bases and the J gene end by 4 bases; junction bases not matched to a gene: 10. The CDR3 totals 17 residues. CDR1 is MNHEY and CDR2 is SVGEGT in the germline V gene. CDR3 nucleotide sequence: TGTGCCAGCAGTTACCGGCTAGCGGGAGGTTCTTCTTACGAGCAGTACTTC. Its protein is CASSYRLAGGSSYEQYF.

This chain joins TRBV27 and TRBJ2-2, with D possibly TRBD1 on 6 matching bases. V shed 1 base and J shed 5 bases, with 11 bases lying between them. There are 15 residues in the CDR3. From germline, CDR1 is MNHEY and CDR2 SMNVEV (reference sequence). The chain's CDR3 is CASSLYNRATGELFF. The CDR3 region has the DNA TGTGCCAGCAGTTTATATAACAGGGCTACCGGGGAGCTGTTTTTT.

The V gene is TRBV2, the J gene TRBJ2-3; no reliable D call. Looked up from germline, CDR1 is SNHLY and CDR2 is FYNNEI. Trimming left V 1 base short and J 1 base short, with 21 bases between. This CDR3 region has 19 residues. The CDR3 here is CASSEGPAPVRYGTDTQYF. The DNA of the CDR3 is TGTGCCAGCAGTGAAGGCCCCGCCCCAGTCCGATACGGCACAGATACGCAGTATTTT.

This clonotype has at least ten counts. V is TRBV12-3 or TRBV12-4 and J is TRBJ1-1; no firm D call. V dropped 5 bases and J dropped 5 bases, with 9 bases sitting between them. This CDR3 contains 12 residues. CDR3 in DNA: TGTGCCAGCAGTCCTCTGGCTACTGAAGCTTTCTTT. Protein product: CASSPLATEAFF.

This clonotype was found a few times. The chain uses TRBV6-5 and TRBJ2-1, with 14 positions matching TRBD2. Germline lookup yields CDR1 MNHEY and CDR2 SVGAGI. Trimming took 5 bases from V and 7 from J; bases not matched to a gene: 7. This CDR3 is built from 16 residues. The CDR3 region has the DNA TGTGCCAGCAGTCGAAGACTAGCGGGAGGGAAAAATGAGCAGTTCTTC. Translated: CASSRRLAGGKNEQFF.

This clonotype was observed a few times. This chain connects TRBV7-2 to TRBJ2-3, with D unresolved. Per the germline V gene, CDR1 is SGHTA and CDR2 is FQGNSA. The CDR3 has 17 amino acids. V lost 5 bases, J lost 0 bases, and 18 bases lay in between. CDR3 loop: CASSPNAGGASTDTQYF. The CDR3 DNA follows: TGTGCCAGCAGCCCTAACGCTGGCGGTGCTAGCACAGATACGCAGTATTTT.

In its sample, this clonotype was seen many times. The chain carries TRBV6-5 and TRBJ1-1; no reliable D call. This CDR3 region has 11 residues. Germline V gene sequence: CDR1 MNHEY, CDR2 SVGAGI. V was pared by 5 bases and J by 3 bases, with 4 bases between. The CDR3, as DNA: TGTGCCAGCAGTAGGGACACTGAAGCTTTCTTT. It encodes CASSRDTEAFF.

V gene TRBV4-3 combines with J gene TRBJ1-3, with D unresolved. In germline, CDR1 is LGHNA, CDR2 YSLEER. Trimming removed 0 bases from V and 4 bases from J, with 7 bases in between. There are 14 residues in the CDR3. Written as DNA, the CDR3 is TGCGCCAGCAGCCAAGAGGCAGTAGGAAACACCATATATTTT. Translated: CASSQEAVGNTIYF.

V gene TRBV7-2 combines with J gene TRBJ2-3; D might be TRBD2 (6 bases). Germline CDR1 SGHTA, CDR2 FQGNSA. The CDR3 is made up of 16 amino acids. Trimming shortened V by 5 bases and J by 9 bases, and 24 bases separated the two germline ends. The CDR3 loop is CASSPPGTSLQRTQYF. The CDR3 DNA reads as TGTGCCAGCAGCCCGCCCGGGACTTCCCTCCAGAGGACGCAGTATTTT.

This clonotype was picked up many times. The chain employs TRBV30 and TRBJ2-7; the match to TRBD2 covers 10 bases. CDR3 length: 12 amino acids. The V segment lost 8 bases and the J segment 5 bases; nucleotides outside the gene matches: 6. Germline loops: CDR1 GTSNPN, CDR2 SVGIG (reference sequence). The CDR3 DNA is TGTGCCCGAAGCGGGAGGGCGGACGAGCAGTACTTC. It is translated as CARSGRADEQYF. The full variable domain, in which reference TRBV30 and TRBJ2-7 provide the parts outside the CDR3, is SQTIHQWPATLVQPVGSPLSLECTVEGTSNPNLYWYRQAAGRGLQLLFYSVGIGQISSEVPQNLSASRPQDRQFILSSKKLLLSDSGFYLCARSGRADEQYFGPGTRLTVT.

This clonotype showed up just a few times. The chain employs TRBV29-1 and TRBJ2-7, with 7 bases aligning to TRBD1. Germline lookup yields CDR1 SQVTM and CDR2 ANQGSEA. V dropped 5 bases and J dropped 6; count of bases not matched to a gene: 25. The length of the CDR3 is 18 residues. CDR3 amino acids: CSVPRLGFDRVGSSEQYF. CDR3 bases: TGCAGCGTTCCGAGGCTGGGTTTTGACAGGGTTGGTTCGAGCGAGCAGTACTTC.

DNA of the CDR3: TGCGCCAGCAGCCGCCTAGCGGGGGGCTACAATGAGCAGTTCTTC. It encodes CASSRLAGGYNEQFF. The chain joins TRBV4-1 to TRBJ2-1; the match to TRBD2 covers 11 bases. Germline loops: CDR1 MGHRA, CDR2 YSYEKL. The CDR3 sequence is 15 residues long. With 4 bases clipped from V and 3 bases from J, the junction kept 2 bases outside the gene matches.

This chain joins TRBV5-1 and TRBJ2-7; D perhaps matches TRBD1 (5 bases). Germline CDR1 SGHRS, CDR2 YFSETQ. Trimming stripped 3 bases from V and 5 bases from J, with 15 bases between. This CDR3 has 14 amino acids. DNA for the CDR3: TGCGCCAGCAGCTGGACACCCCTGACCCACGAGCAGTACTTC. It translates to CASSWTPLTHEQYF.

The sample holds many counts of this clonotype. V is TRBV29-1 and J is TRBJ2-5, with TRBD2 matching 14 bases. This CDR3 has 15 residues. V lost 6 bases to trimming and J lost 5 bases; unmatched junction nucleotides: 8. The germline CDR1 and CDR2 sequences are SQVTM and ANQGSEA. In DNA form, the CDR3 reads TGCAGCGTAGCCGGGACTAGCGGGAGTAAGGAGACCCAGTACTTC. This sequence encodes CSVAGTSGSKETQYF.

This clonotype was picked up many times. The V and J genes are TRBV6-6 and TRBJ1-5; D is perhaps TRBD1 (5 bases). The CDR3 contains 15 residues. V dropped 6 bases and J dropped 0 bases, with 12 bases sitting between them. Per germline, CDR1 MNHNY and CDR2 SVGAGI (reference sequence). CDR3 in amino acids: CASRSTQVSNQPQHF. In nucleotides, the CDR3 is TGTGCCAGCAGGTCAACACAGGTTAGCAATCAGCCCCAGCATTTT.

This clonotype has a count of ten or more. CDR3 residues: CASSQPGSSYEQYF. The CDR3 DNA follows: TGTGCCAGCAGCCAACCCGGAAGCTCCTACGAGCAGTACTTC. This chain joins TRBV3-1 and TRBJ2-7; D unresolved. Germline V gene lookup returns CDR1 LGHDT and CDR2 YNNKEL (reference sequence). Trimming cost V 2 bases and J 0 bases, with 8 bases left between them. There are 14 residues in the CDR3.

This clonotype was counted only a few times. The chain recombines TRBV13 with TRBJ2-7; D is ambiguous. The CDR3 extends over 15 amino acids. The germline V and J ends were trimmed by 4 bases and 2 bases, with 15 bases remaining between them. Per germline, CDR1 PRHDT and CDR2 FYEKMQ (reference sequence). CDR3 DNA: TGTGCCAGCAGCTCCCCTTCTGAAGGGACCTACGAGCAGTACTTC. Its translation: CASSSPSEGTYEQYF.

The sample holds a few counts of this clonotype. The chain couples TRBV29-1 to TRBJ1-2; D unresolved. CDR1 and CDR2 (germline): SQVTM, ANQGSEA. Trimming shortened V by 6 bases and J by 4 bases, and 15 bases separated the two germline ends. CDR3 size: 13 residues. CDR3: CSVRGGGVYGYTF. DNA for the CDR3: TGCAGCGTACGGGGAGGTGGGGTCTATGGCTACACCTTC.

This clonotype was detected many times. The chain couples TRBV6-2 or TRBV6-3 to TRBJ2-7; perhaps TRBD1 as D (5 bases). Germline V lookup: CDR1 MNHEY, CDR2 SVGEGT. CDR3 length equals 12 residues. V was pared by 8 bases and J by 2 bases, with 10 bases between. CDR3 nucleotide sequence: TGTGCCAGCGGCCTGACAGCCTACGAGCAGTACTTC. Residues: CASGLTAYEQYF.

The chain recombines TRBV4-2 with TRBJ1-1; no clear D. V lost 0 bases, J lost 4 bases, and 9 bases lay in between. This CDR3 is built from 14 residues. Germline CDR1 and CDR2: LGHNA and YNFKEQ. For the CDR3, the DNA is TGTGCCAGCAGCCAAGAATCGGGTACCACTGAAGCTTTCTTT. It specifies CASSQESGTTEAFF.

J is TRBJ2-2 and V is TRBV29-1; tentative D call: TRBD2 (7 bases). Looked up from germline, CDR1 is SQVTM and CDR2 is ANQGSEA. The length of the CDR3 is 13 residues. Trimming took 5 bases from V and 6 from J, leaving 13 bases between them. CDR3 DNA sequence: TGCAGCGTTACAGGGAGGGATGCCGGGGAGCTGTTTTTT. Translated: CSVTGRDAGELFF.

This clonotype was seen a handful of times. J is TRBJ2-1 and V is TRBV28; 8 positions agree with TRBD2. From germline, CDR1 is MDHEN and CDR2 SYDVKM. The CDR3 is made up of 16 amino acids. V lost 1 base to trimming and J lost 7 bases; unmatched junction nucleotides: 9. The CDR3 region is CASSLSSGGPRNEQFF. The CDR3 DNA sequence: TGTGCCAGCAGTTTATCGTCGGGAGGGCCGCGGAATGAGCAGTTCTTC.